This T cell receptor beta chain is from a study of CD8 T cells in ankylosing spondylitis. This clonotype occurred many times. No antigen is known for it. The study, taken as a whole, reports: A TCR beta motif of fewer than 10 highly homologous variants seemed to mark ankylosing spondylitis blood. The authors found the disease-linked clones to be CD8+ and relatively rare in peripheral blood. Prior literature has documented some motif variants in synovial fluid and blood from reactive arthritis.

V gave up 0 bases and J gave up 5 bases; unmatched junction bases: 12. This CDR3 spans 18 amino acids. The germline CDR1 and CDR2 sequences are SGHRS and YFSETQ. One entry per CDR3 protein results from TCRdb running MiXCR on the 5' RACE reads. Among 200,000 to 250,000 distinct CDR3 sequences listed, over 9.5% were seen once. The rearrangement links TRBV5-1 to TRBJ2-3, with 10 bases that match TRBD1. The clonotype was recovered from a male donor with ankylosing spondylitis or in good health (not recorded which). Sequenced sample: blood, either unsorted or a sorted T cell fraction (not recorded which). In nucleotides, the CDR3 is TGCGCCAGCAGCTTGGAATTTAGGACAGGGGGTTTGAGAGATACGCAGTATTTT. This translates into CASSLEFRTGGLRDTQYF.